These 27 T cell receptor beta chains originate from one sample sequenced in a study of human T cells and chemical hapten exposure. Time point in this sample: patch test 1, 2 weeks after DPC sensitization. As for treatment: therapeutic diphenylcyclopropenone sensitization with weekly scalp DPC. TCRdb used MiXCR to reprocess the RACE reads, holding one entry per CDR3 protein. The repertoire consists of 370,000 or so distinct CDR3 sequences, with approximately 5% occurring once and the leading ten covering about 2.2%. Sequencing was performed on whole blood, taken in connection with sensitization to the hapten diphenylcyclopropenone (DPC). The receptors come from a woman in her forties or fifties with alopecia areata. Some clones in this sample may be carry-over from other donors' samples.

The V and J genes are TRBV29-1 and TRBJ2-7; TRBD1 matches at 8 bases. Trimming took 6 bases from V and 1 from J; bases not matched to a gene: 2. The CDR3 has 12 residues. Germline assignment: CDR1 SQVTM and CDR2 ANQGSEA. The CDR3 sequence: CSVGTGSYEQYF. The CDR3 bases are TGCAGCGTAGGGACAGGATCCTACGAGCAGTACTTC.

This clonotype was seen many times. CDR3 in DNA: TGTGCCAGCTGTCCGCCCGGGGGAAATAATTCACCCCTCCACTTT. This sequence encodes CASCPPGGNNSPLHF. V and J are TRBV6-5 and TRBJ1-6, with D possibly being TRBD1 (5 bases). There are 15 residues in the CDR3. CDR1 and CDR2 (germline): MNHEY, SVGAGI. The V end lost 8 bases, the J end lost 5 bases, and 16 bases lay between the germline ends.

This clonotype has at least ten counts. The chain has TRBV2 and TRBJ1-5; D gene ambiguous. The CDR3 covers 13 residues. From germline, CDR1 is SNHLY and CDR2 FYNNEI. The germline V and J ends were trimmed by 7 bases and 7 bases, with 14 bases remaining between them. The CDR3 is CASKEQLPQPQHF. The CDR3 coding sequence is TGTGCCAGCAAGGAGCAGCTTCCACAGCCCCAGCATTTT.

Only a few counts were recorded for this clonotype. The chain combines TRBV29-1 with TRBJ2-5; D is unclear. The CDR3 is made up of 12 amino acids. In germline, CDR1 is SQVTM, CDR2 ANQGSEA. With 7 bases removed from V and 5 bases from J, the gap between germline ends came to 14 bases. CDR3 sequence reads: CSADEGRETQYF. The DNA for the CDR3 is TGCAGCGCTGATGAAGGGCGCGAGACCCAGTACTTC.

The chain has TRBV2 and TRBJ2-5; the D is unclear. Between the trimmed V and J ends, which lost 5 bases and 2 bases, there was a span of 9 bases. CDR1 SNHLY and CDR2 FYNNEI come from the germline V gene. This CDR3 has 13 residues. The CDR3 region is CASSWSSQETQYF. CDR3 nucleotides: TGTGCCAGCAGTTGGAGTAGTCAAGAGACCCAGTACTTC.

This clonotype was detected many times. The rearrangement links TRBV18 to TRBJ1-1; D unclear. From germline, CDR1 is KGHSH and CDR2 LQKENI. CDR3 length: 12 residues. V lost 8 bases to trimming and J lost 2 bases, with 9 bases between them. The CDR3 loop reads CASRGLNTEAFF. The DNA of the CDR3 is TGTGCCAGCCGCGGTTTAAACACTGAAGCTTTCTTT.

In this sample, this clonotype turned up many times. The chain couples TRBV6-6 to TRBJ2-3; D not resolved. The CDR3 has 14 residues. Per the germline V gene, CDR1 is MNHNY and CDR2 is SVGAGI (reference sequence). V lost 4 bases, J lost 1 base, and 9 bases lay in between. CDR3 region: CASSLSWGTDTQYF. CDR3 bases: TGTGCCAGCAGTTTATCCTGGGGCACAGATACGCAGTATTTT.

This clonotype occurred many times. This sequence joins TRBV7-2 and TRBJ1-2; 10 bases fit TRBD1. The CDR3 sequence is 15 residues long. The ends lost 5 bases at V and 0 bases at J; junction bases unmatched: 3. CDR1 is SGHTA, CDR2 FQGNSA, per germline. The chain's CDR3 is CASSRGTGANYGYTF. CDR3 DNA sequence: TGTGCCAGCAGCCGAGGGACAGGGGCTAACTATGGCTACACCTTC. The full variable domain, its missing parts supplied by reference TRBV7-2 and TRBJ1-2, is GAGVSQSPSNKVTEKGKDVELRCDPISGHTALYWYRQSLGQGLEFLIYFQGNSAPDKSGLPSDRFSAERTGGSVSTLTIQRTQQEDSAVYLCASSRGTGANYGYTFGSGTRLTVV.

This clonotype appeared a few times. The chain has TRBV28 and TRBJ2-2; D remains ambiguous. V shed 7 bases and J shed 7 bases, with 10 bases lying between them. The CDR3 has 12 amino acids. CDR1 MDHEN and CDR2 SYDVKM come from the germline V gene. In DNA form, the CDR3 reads TGTGCCAGCACCCCCACGAGCGGGGAGCTGTTTTTT. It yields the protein CASTPTSGELFF. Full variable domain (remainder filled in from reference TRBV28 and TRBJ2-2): DVKVTQSSRYLVKRTGEKVFLECVQDMDHENMFWYRQDPGLGLRLIYFSYDVKMKEKGDIPEGYSVSREKKERFSLILESASTNQTSMYLCASTPTSGELFFGEGSRLTVL.

CDR3 in DNA: TGTGCCAGCAGCCATAGCGGGGGGGATTACAATGAGCAGTTCTTC. Protein: CASSHSGGDYNEQFF. This chain connects TRBV7-3 to TRBJ2-1, with 11 nucleotides matching TRBD2. Trimming removed 5 bases from V and 4 bases from J; junction bases left unmatched: 4. There are 15 residues in the CDR3. CDR1 is SGHTA, CDR2 FQGTGA, per germline.

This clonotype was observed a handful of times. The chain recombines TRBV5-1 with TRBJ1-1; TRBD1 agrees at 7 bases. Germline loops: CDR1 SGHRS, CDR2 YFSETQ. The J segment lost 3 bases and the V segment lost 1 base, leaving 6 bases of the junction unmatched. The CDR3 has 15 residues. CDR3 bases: TGCGCCAGCAGCTTGTTACAGGGGCAGGACACTGAAGCTTTCTTT. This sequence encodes CASSLLQGQDTEAFF.

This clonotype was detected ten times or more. CDR3 nucleotide sequence: TGTGCCAGCAGCTTGTGGGCCAGGCTAAACACTGAAGCTTTCTTT. It yields the protein CASSLWARLNTEAFF. This chain uses TRBV5-6 with TRBJ1-1; D ambiguous. The CDR3 loop spans 15 amino acids. V was cut by 1 base and J by 2 bases, with 12 bases left in between. The V gene's germline CDR1 is SGHDT and CDR2 YYEEEE. The variable domain in full, completed from reference TRBV5-6 and TRBJ1-1, reads DAGVTQSPTHLIKTRGQQVTLRCSPKSGHDTVSWYQQALGQGPQFIFQYYEEEERQRGNFPDRFSGHQFPNYSSELNVNALLLGDSALYLCASSLWARLNTEAFFGQGTRLTVV.

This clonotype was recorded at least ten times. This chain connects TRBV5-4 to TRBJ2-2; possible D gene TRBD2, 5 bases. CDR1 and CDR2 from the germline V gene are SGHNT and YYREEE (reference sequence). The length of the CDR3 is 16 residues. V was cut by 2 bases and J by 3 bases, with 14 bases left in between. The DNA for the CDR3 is TGTGCCAGCAGCTTAGGGAGAGGGCCAGACACCGGGGAGCTGTTTTTT. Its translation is CASSLGRGPDTGELFF.

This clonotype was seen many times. CDR3 sequence reads: CASSVVLARGQETQYF. The CDR3 nucleotides read TGTGCCAGCAGCGTTGTCCTAGCCCGGGGGCAAGAGACCCAGTACTTC. The chain employs TRBV7-9 and TRBJ2-5, with D perhaps TRBD2 (6 bases). Trimming removed 5 bases at V and 2 bases at J, with 18 bases between. The CDR3 has 16 residues. Per the germline V gene, CDR1 is SEHNR and CDR2 is FQNEAQ (reference sequence). Full variable domain (outside the CDR3, taken from reference TRBV7-9 and TRBJ2-5): DTGVSQNPRHKITKRGQNVTFRCDPISEHNRLYWYRQTLGQGPEFLTYFQNEAQLEKSRLLSDRFSAERPKGSFSTLEIQRTEQGDSAMYLCASSVVLARGQETQYFGPGTRLLVL.

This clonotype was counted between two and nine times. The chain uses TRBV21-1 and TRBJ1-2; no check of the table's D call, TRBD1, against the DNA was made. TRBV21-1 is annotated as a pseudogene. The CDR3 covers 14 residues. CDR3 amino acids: CASSKEGVNYGYTF. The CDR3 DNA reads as TGTGCCAGCAGCAAAGAAGGGGTTAACTATGGCTACACCTTC.

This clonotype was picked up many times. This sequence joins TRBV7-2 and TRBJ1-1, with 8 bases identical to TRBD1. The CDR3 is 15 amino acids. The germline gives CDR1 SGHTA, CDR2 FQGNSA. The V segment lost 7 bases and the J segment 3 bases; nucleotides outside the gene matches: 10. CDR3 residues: CASTRSGGYDTEAFF. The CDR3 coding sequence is TGTGCCAGCACCCGCTCAGGGGGCTATGACACTGAAGCTTTCTTT.

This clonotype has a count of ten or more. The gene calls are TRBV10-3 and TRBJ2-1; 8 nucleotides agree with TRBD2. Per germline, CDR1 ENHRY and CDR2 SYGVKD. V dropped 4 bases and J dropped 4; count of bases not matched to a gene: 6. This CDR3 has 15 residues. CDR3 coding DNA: TGTGCCATCAGTGGGACTAGCTCCTCTTACAATGAGCAGTTCTTC. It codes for CAISGTSSSYNEQFF.

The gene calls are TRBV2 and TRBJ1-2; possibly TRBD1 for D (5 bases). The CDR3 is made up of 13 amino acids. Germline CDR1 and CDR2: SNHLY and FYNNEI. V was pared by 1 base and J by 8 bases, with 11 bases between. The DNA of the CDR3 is TGTGCCAGCAGTGAAGGAAGGGGTAGAGGCTACACCTTC. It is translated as CASSEGRGRGYTF.

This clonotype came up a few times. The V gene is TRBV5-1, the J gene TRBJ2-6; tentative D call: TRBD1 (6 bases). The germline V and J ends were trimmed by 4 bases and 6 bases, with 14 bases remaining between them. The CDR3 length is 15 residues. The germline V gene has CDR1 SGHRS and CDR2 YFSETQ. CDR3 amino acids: CASSLQQGTANVLTF. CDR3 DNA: TGCGCCAGCAGCCTACAACAGGGCACGGCCAACGTCCTGACTTTC. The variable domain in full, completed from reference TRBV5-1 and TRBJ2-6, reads KAGVTQTPRYLIKTRGQQVTLSCSPISGHRSVSWYQQTPGQGLQFLFEYFSETQRNKGNFPGRFSGRQFSNSRSEMNVSTLELGDSALYLCASSLQQGTANVLTFGAGSRLTVL.

The CDR3 sequence: CASSLGGRGGTQYF. The CDR3, as DNA: TGTGCCAGCAGCTTAGGGGGGCGAGGGGGTACGCAGTATTTT. The chain is built from TRBV7-2 and TRBJ2-3, with a possible D match to TRBD1 (6 bases). Trimming cost V 1 base and J 8 bases, with 13 bases left between them. Germline assignment: CDR1 SGHTA and CDR2 FQGNSA. The CDR3 sequence is 14 residues long.

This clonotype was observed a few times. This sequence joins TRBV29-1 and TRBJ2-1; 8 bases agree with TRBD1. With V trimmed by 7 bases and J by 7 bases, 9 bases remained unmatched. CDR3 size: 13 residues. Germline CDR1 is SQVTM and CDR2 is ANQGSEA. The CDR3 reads CSDGQGRGNEQFF. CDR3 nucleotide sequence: TGCAGCGACGGACAGGGCAGAGGTAATGAGCAGTTCTTC.

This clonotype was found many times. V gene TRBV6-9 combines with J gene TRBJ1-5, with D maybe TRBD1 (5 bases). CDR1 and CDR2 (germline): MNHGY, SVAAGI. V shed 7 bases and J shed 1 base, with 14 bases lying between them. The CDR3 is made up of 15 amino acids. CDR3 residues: CASTEGRASNQPQHF. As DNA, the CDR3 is TGTGCCAGCACCGAGGGCAGGGCAAGCAATCAGCCCCAGCATTTT.

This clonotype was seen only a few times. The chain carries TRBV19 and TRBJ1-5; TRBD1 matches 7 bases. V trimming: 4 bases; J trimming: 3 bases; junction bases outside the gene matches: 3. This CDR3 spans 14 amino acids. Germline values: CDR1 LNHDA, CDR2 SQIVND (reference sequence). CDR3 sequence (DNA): TGTGCCAGTAGTAAGGACAGGATCAATCAGCCCCAGCATTTT. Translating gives CASSKDRINQPQHF. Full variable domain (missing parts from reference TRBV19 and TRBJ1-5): DGGITQSPKYLFRKEGQNVTLSCEQNLNHDAMYWYRQDPGQGLRLIYYSQIVNDFQKGDIAEGYSVSREKKESFPLTVTSAQKNPTAFYLCASSKDRINQPQHFGDGTRLSIL.

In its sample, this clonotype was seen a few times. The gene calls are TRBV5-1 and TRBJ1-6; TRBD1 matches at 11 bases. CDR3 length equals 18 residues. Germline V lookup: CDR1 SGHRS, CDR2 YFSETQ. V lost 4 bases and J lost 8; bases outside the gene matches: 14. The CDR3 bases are TGCGCCAGCAGCCTGGGACAGGGGGAGATTGATATATATTCACCCCTCCACTTT. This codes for CASSLGQGEIDIYSPLHF.

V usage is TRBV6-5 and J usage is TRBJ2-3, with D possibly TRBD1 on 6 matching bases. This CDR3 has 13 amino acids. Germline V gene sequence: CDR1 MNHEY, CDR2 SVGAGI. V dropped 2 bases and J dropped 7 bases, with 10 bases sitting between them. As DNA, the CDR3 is TGTGCCAGCAGTTACGACAGGCACAATACGCAGTATTTT. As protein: CASSYDRHNTQYF.

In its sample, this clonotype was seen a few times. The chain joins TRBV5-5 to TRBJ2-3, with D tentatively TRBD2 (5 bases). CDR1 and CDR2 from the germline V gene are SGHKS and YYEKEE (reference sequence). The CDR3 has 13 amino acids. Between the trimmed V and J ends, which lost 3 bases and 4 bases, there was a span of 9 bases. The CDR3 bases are TGTGCCAGCAGCTGGGGAGACGCAGATACGCAGTATTTT. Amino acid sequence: CASSWGDADTQYF.

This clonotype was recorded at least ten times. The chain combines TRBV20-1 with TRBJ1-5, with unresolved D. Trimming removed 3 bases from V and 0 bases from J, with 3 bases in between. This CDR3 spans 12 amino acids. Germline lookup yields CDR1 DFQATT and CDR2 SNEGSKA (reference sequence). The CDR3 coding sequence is TGCAGTGCTAGTTATAGCAATCAGCCCCAGCATTTT. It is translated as CSASYSNQPQHF.